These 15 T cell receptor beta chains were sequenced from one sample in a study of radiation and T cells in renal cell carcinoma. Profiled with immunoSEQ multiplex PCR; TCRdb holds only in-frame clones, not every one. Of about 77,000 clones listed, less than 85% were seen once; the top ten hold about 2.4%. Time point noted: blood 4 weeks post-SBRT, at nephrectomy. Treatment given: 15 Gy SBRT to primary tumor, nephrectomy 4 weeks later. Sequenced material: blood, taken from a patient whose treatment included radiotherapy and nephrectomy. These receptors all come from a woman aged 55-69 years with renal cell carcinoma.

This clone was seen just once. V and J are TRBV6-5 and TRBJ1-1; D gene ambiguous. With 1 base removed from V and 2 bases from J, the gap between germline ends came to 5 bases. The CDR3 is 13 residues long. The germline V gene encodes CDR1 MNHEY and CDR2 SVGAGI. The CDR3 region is CASSYFINTEAFF. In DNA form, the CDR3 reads TGTGCCAGCAGTTACTTCATTAACACTGAAGCTTTCTTT.

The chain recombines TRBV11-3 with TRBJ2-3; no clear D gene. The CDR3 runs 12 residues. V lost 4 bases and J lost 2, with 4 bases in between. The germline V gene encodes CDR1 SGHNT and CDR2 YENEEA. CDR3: CASSSNTDTQYF. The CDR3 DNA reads TGTGCCAGCAGCTCAAACACAGATACGCAGTATTTT.

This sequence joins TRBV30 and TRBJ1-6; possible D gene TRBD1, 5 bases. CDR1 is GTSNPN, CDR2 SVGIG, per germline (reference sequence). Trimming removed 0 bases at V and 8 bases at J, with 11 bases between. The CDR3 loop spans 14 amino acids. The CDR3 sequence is CAWSVPGTDSPLHF. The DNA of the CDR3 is TGTGCCTGGAGTGTACCGGGGACGGATTCACCCCTCCACTTT.

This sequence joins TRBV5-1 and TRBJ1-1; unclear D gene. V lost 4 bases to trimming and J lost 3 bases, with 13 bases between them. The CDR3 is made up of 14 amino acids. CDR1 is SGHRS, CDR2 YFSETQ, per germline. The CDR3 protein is CASSPTREDTEAFF. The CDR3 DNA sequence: TGCGCCAGCAGCCCCACTCGGGAGGACACTGAAGCTTTCTTT. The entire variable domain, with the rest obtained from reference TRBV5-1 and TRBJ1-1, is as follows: KAGVTQTPRYLIKTRGQQVTLSCSPISGHRSVSWYQQTPGQGLQFLFEYFSETQRNKGNFPGRFSGRQFSNSRSEMNVSTLELGDSALYLCASSPTREDTEAFFGQGTRLTVV.

The CDR3 region has the DNA TGTGCCAGCACTCCTTCCCAGGGAGGGGGCTACGAGCAGTACTTC. This translates into CASTPSQGGGYEQYF. The chain has TRBV5-4 and TRBJ2-7, with D possibly TRBD2 on 7 matching bases. Germline assignment: CDR1 SGHNT and CDR2 YYREEE (reference sequence). This CDR3 is 15 amino acids long. The V end was cut by 6 bases, the J end by 3 bases, with 19 bases between. The full variable domain, with the rest looked up from reference TRBV5-4 and TRBJ2-7, is ETGVTQSPTHLIKTRGQQVTLRCSSQSGHNTVSWYQQALGQGPQFIFQYYREEENGRGNFPPRFSGLQFPNYSSELNVNALELDDSALYLCASTPSQGGGYEQYFGPGTRLTVT.

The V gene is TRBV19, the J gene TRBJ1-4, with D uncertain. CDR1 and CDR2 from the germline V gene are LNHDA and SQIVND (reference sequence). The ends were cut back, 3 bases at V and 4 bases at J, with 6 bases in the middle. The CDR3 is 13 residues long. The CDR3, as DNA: TGTGCCAGTAGTATCACAGTTAATGAAAAACTGTTTTTT. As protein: CASSITVNEKLFF.

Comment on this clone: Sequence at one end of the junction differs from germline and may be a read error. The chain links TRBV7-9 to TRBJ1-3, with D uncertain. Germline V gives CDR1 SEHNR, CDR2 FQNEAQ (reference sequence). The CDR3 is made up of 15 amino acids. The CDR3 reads CASSSNAFSGNTMYF. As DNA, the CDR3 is TGTGCCAGCAGCTCCAATGCGTTCTCTGGAAACACCATGTATTTT.

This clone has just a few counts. In DNA, the CDR3 is TGTGCCAGCAGTGACGGGGGGGCTAGCACAGATACGCAGTATTTT. Amino acid sequence: CASSDGGASTDTQYF. The chain links TRBV6-4 to TRBJ2-3, with a possible D match to TRBD2 (7 bases). This CDR3 has 15 residues. Germline values: CDR1 MRHNA, CDR2 SNTAGT. Trimming took off 2 bases at V and 0 bases at J, with 9 bases between the two ends.

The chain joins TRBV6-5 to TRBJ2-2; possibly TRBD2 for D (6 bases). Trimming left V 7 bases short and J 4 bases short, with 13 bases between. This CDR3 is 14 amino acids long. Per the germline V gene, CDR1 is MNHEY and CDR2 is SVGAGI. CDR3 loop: CASTLGLPTGELFF. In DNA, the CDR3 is TGTGCCAGCACCCTAGGACTACCCACCGGGGAGCTGTTTTTT.

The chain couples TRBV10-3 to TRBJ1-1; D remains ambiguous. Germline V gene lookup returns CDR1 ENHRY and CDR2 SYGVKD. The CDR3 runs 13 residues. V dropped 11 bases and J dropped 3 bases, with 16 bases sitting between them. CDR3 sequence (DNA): TGTGCCCTAAAGGGAAGGTTGGACACTGAAGCTTTCTTT. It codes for CALKGRLDTEAFF.

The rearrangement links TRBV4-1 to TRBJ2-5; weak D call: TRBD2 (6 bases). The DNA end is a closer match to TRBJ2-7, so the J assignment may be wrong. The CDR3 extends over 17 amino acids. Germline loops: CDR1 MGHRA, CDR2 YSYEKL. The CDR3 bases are TGCGCCAGCAGCCCTCAAGAGCCCCGGGGGACGACCTACGAGCAGTACTTC. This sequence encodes CASSPQEPRGTTYEQYF.

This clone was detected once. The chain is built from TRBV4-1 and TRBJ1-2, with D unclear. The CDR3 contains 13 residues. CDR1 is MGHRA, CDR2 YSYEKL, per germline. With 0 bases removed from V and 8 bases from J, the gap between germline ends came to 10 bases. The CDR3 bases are TGCGCCAGCAGCCAAGATGGGGATAGAGGCTACACCTTC. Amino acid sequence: CASSQDGDRGYTF.

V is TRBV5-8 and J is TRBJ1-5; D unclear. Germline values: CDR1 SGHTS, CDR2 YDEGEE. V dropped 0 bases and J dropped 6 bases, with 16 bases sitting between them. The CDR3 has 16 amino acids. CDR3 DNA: TGTGCCAGCAGCTTGGCCGGCAGGCGGCCGGCTCAGCCCCAGCATTTT. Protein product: CASSLAGRRPAQPQHF.

The CDR3 DNA follows: TGTGCCAGCACCTCGGGGAGGAGCTACACCTTC. Translating it yields CASTSGRSYTF. The rearrangement uses TRBV6-6 and TRBJ1-2; D call uncertain. The V and J ends lost 7 bases and 9 bases respectively, with 12 bases between them. Germline-derived CDR1 and CDR2 are MNHNY and SVGAGI (reference sequence). This CDR3 is built from 11 residues.

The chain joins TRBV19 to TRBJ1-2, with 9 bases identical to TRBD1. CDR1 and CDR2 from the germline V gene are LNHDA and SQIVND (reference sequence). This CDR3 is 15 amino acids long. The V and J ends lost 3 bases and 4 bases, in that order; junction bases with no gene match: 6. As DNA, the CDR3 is TGTGCCAGTAGTATCCGACAGGGGGGTAGCTATGGCTACACCTTC. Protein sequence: CASSIRQGGSYGYTF.